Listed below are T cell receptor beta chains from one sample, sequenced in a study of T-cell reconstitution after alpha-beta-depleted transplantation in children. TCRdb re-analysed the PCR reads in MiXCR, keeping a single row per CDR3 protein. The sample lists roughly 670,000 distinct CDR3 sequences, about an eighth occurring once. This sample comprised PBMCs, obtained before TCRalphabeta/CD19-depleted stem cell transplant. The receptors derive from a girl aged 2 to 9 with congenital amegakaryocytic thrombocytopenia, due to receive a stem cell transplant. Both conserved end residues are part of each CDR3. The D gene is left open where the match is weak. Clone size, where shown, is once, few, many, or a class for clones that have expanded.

CDR3aa: CASSFLGLDLAAWGAQYF
CDR3nt: TGTGCCAGCAGCTTTCTCGGACTAGACCTCGCAGCTTGGGGCGCGCAGTATTTT
abundance: few
len: 18
v_gene: TRBV11-2
d_gene: TRBD2
j_gene: TRBJ2-3

CDR3aa: CASSAGTVLYEQYF
CDR3nt: TGTGCCAGCTCGGCCGGGACAGTCCTCTACGAGCAGTACTTC
abundance: -
len: 14
v_gene: TRBV12-3/TRBV12-4
d_gene: TRBD1
j_gene: TRBJ2-7

CDR3aa: CASSYGGPYNSPLHF
CDR3nt: TGTGCCAGCAGTTACGGTGGACCATATAATTCACCCCTCCACTTT
abundance: many
len: 15
v_gene: TRBV6-5
d_gene: -
j_gene: TRBJ1-6

CDR3aa: CSAIGLSSYNEQFF
CDR3nt: TGCAGCGCCATAGGACTGAGCTCCTACAATGAGCAGTTCTTC
abundance: -
len: 14
v_gene: TRBV29-1
d_gene: -
j_gene: TRBJ2-1

CDR3aa: CSASRRAPNEQFF
CDR3nt: TGCAGTGCTAGTCGGCGAGCGCCAAATGAGCAGTTCTTC
abundance: many
len: 13
v_gene: TRBV20-1
d_gene: -
j_gene: TRBJ2-1

CDR3aa: CASSANRGGYNEQFF
CDR3nt: TGCGCCAGCAGCGCGAACCGTGGGGGTTACAATGAGCAGTTCTTC
abundance: few
len: 15
v_gene: TRBV5-1
d_gene: -
j_gene: TRBJ2-1

CDR3aa: CASSKLAGSYEQYF
CDR3nt: TGTGCCAGCAGTAAACTAGCGGGAAGCTACGAGCAGTACTTC
abundance: many
len: 14
v_gene: TRBV6-1
d_gene: TRBD2
j_gene: TRBJ2-7

CDR3aa: CSARVPARGNQPQHF
CDR3nt: TGCAGTGCTAGAGTTCCCGCCAGGGGCAATCAGCCCCAGCATTTT
abundance: many
len: 15
v_gene: TRBV20-1
d_gene: -
j_gene: TRBJ1-5

CDR3aa: CARKGQRDEKLFF
CDR3nt: TGCGCCAGAAAGGGACAGAGAGATGAAAAACTGTTTTTT
abundance: -
len: 13
v_gene: TRBV5-1
d_gene: TRBD1
j_gene: TRBJ1-4

CDR3aa: CSAGTVYGDTF
CDR3nt: TGCAGTGCGGGGACAGTCTATGGCGACACCTTC
abundance: -
len: 11
v_gene: TRBV20-1
d_gene: TRBD1
j_gene: TRBJ1-2

CDR3aa: CSARVPGTANYEQYF
CDR3nt: TGCAGTGCTAGGGTCCCCGGGACAGCGAACTACGAGCAGTACTTC
abundance: many
len: 15
v_gene: TRBV20-1
d_gene: TRBD1
j_gene: TRBJ2-7

CDR3aa: CASSTRDGTYEQYF
CDR3nt: TGTGCCAGCAGTACACGGGACGGTACCTACGAGCAGTACTTC
abundance: -
len: 14
v_gene: TRBV12-3/TRBV12-4
d_gene: -
j_gene: TRBJ2-7

CDR3aa: CASSFVRQGSNEQFF
CDR3nt: TGTGCCAGCAGCTTTGTCAGACAGGGGAGCAATGAGCAGTTCTTC
abundance: -
len: 15
v_gene: TRBV28
d_gene: TRBD1
j_gene: TRBJ2-1

CDR3aa: CSVSRGEDTQYF
CDR3nt: TGCAGCGTCTCTAGGGGTGAAGATACGCAGTATTTT
abundance: -
len: 12
v_gene: TRBV29-1
d_gene: -
j_gene: TRBJ2-3

CDR3aa: CASSLGEDTLAGAAYEQYF
CDR3nt: TGTGCCAGCAGCTTAGGCGAAGATACACTAGCGGGAGCGGCCTACGAGCAGTACTTC
abundance: few
len: 19
v_gene: TRBV7-2
d_gene: TRBD2
j_gene: TRBJ2-7

CDR3aa: CAWSADRGPGYEQYF
CDR3nt: TGTGCCTGGAGTGCAGACAGGGGGCCCGGCTACGAGCAGTACTTC
abundance: -
len: 15
v_gene: TRBV30
d_gene: TRBD1
j_gene: TRBJ2-7

CDR3aa: CASSLSTGTDTQYF
CDR3nt: TGTGCCAGCAGCCTATCGACAGGTACAGATACGCAGTATTTT
abundance: many
len: 14
v_gene: TRBV7-9
d_gene: -
j_gene: TRBJ2-3

CDR3aa: CASILRASVFSTMKEQFF
CDR3nt: TGTGCCAGCATCCTCCGGGCTAGCGTTTTTTCTACAATGAAGGAGCAGTTCTTC
abundance: -
len: 18
v_gene: TRBV7-8
d_gene: -
j_gene: TRBJ2-1

CDR3aa: CSAYDNSYNEQFF
CDR3nt: TGCAGTGCATACGACAACTCCTACAATGAGCAGTTCTTC
abundance: many
len: 13
v_gene: TRBV20-1
d_gene: -
j_gene: TRBJ2-1

CDR3aa: CASSSNLETFDEKLFF
CDR3nt: TGTGCCAGCAGTTCTAACCTGGAGACGTTCGATGAAAAACTGTTTTTT
abundance: few
len: 16
v_gene: TRBV2
d_gene: -
j_gene: TRBJ1-4

CDR3aa: CASSLMSGYEKLFF
CDR3nt: TGCGCCAGCAGCTTGATGAGCGGCTATGAAAAACTGTTTTTT
abundance: many
len: 14
v_gene: TRBV5-1
d_gene: -
j_gene: TRBJ1-4

CDR3aa: CSAKNLAGVSYEQYF
CDR3nt: TGCAGTGCCAAAAACCTAGCGGGGGTCTCCTACGAGCAGTACTTC
abundance: many
len: 15
v_gene: TRBV20-1
d_gene: TRBD2
j_gene: TRBJ2-7

CDR3aa: CASSLYLAGGYNEQFF
CDR3nt: TGTGCCAGCAGTTTATATTTAGCGGGGGGCTACAATGAGCAGTTCTTC
abundance: many
len: 16
v_gene: TRBV28
d_gene: TRBD2
j_gene: TRBJ2-1

CDR3aa: CASSSTSVHNEQFF
CDR3nt: TGTGCCAGCAGCTCGACTAGCGTCCACAATGAGCAGTTCTTC
abundance: -
len: 14
v_gene: TRBV7-9
d_gene: TRBD2
j_gene: TRBJ2-1

CDR3aa: CASSLDGPSTDTQYF
CDR3nt: TGTGCCAGCAGCTTAGACGGCCCTAGCACAGATACGCAGTATTTT
abundance: few
len: 15
v_gene: TRBV7-9
d_gene: -
j_gene: TRBJ2-3

CDR3aa: CSASGSYQETQYF
CDR3nt: TGCAGTGCTAGTGGGAGTTACCAAGAGACCCAGTACTTC
abundance: few
len: 13
v_gene: TRBV20-1
d_gene: -
j_gene: TRBJ2-5

CDR3aa: CASSLDPGMPQHF
CDR3nt: TGTGCCAGCAGCTTAGATCCCGGGATGCCCCAGCATTTT
abundance: many
len: 13
v_gene: TRBV7-8
d_gene: -
j_gene: TRBJ1-5

CDR3aa: CASSSTSGRYEQYF
CDR3nt: TGCGCCAGCAGCTCGACTAGCGGGAGATACGAGCAGTACTTC
abundance: many
len: 14
v_gene: TRBV5-1
d_gene: TRBD2
j_gene: TRBJ2-7

CDR3aa: CASRLIRDRATYEQYF
CDR3nt: TGTGCCAGCAGGCTAATCCGGGACAGGGCCACCTACGAGCAGTACTTC
abundance: many
len: 16
v_gene: TRBV28
d_gene: TRBD1
j_gene: TRBJ2-7

CDR3aa: CASSLTSWDMGPYNEQFF
CDR3nt: TGTGCCAGCAGTCTTACCTCGTGGGACATGGGACCCTACAATGAGCAGTTCTTC
abundance: -
len: 18
v_gene: TRBV14
d_gene: -
j_gene: TRBJ2-1

CDR3aa: CAISGTSGRSSNEQYF
CDR3nt: TGTGCCATCAGTGGGACTAGCGGGAGGTCCTCCAACGAGCAGTACTTC
abundance: many
len: 16
v_gene: TRBV10-3
d_gene: TRBD2
j_gene: TRBJ2-7

CDR3aa: CASSLRPGLDNEQFF
CDR3nt: TGCGCCAGCAGCTTGCGTCCAGGACTAGACAATGAGCAGTTCTTC
abundance: few
len: 15
v_gene: TRBV5-1
d_gene: TRBD2
j_gene: TRBJ2-1

CDR3aa: CASSLGDVSGNTIYF
CDR3nt: TGCGCCAGCAGCTTGGGGGACGTCTCTGGAAACACCATATATTTT
abundance: few
len: 15
v_gene: TRBV5-1
d_gene: -
j_gene: TRBJ1-3

CDR3aa: CASSLAPATNNEQFF
CDR3nt: TGCGCCAGCAGCTTGGCCCCGGCAACAAACAATGAGCAGTTCTTC
abundance: few
len: 15
v_gene: TRBV5-1
d_gene: -
j_gene: TRBJ2-1

CDR3aa: CASSLRRLQRAFSYNEQFF
CDR3nt: TGTGCCAGCAGCTTACGGCGGCTCCAGCGGGCGTTCTCCTACAATGAGCAGTTCTTC
abundance: -
len: 19
v_gene: TRBV11-2
d_gene: -
j_gene: TRBJ2-1

CDR3aa: CASSSPLAGPLGTDTQYF
CDR3nt: TGTGCCAGCAGCTCACCATTAGCGGGACCGCTCGGGACAGATACGCAGTATTTT
abundance: -
len: 18
v_gene: TRBV11-1
d_gene: TRBD2
j_gene: TRBJ2-3

CDR3aa: CSARESGRGDEQFF
CDR3nt: TGCAGTGCTAGAGAAAGCGGGAGGGGAGATGAGCAGTTCTTC
abundance: many
len: 14
v_gene: TRBV20-1
d_gene: TRBD2
j_gene: TRBJ2-1

CDR3aa: CASSSSDVGGANVLTF
CDR3nt: TGTGCCAGCAGCTCTTCTGACGTAGGGGGGGCCAACGTCCTGACTTTC
abundance: -
len: 16
v_gene: TRBV7-9
d_gene: -
j_gene: TRBJ2-6

CDR3aa: CASSAPGTSDEQFF
CDR3nt: TGTGCCAGCAGCGCGCCCGGGACTTCGGATGAGCAGTTCTTC
abundance: -
len: 14
v_gene: TRBV28
d_gene: -
j_gene: TRBJ2-1

CDR3aa: CASSHRQGETQYF
CDR3nt: TGCGCCAGCAGCCATCGACAGGGTGAGACCCAGTACTTC
abundance: few
len: 13
v_gene: TRBV5-1
d_gene: TRBD1
j_gene: TRBJ2-5

CDR3aa: CSAPRRFTETQYF
CDR3nt: TGCAGTGCTCCCCGTCGTTTTACTGAGACCCAGTACTTC
abundance: many
len: 13
v_gene: TRBV20-1
d_gene: -
j_gene: TRBJ2-5

CDR3aa: CASGLGGPNENTGELFF
CDR3nt: TGTGCTAGTGGTTTGGGGGGACCTAACGAGAACACCGGGGAGCTGTTTTTT
abundance: -
len: 17
v_gene: TRBV12-5
d_gene: -
j_gene: TRBJ2-2

CDR3aa: CASSLSPGDSQETQYF
CDR3nt: TGCGCCAGCAGCCTTTCACCAGGAGACAGCCAAGAGACCCAGTACTTC
abundance: many
len: 16
v_gene: TRBV4-1
d_gene: -
j_gene: TRBJ2-5

CDR3aa: CSARATGGETQYF
CDR3nt: TGCAGTGCTAGAGCGACAGGGGGAGAGACCCAGTACTTC
abundance: many
len: 13
v_gene: TRBV20-1
d_gene: TRBD1
j_gene: TRBJ2-5

CDR3aa: CASSSANSPLHF
CDR3nt: TGTGCCAGCAGTTCGGCAAATTCACCCCTCCACTTT
abundance: many
len: 12
v_gene: TRBV12-3/TRBV12-4
d_gene: -
j_gene: TRBJ1-6

CDR3aa: CATSRESRGHPIRQFF
CDR3nt: TGTGCCACCAGCAGAGAGTCTAGGGGCCACCCGATCCGGCAGTTCTTC
abundance: many
len: 16
v_gene: TRBV15
d_gene: -
j_gene: TRBJ2-1

CDR3aa: CASIGLPSSYNEQFF
CDR3nt: TGTGCCAGCATTGGGCTCCCGAGCTCCTACAATGAGCAGTTCTTC
abundance: many
len: 15
v_gene: TRBV28
d_gene: -
j_gene: TRBJ2-1

CDR3aa: CASRDIRGRVYEQYF
CDR3nt: TGTGCCAGCAGAGATATTCGAGGGAGGGTCTACGAGCAGTACTTC
abundance: few
len: 15
v_gene: TRBV11-2
d_gene: TRBD2
j_gene: TRBJ2-7

CDR3aa: CASSQARPSYTGELFF
CDR3nt: TGTGCCAGCAGCCAAGCTCGGCCCTCGTACACCGGGGAGCTGTTTTTT
abundance: many
len: 16
v_gene: TRBV3-1
d_gene: -
j_gene: TRBJ2-2

CDR3aa: CSAREASGPNYGYTF
CDR3nt: TGCAGTGCTAGAGAGGCGTCGGGGCCTAACTATGGCTACACCTTC
abundance: few
len: 15
v_gene: TRBV20-1
d_gene: -
j_gene: TRBJ1-2

CDR3aa: CASSYSLVGGRGYTF
CDR3nt: TGTGCCAGCAGTTACAGCTTAGTAGGGGGCCGGGGCTACACCTTC
abundance: many
len: 15
v_gene: TRBV6-5
d_gene: TRBD1
j_gene: TRBJ1-2

CDR3aa: CASSPDLAVQETQYF
CDR3nt: TGTGCCAGCAGCCCCGACCTAGCGGTCCAAGAGACCCAGTACTTC
abundance: -
len: 15
v_gene: TRBV5-5
d_gene: TRBD2
j_gene: TRBJ2-5

CDR3aa: CASSLSSAPSYNEQFF
CDR3nt: TGTGCCAGCAGTTTATCTAGCGCCCCTTCCTACAATGAGCAGTTCTTC
abundance: -
len: 16
v_gene: TRBV28
d_gene: -
j_gene: TRBJ2-1

CDR3aa: CASSSTVTAGFSGETQYF
CDR3nt: TGTGCCAGCAGCTCTACAGTTACAGCGGGATTTTCGGGGGAGACCCAGTACTTC
abundance: many
len: 18
v_gene: TRBV7-7
d_gene: TRBD2
j_gene: TRBJ2-5

CDR3aa: CASSTPRDRVSSYNEQFF
CDR3nt: TGCGCCAGCAGCACGCCCCGGGACAGGGTGAGCTCCTACAATGAGCAGTTCTTC
abundance: many
len: 18
v_gene: TRBV5-1
d_gene: TRBD1
j_gene: TRBJ2-1

CDR3aa: CASSLGGFGGLAYEQYF
CDR3nt: TGTGCCAGCAGCTTAGGTGGTTTTGGTGGACTGGCCTACGAGCAGTACTTC
abundance: many
len: 17
v_gene: TRBV7-9
d_gene: -
j_gene: TRBJ2-7

CDR3aa: CASTRQGTQNTGELFF
CDR3nt: TGCGCCAGCACACGACAGGGAACCCAGAACACCGGGGAGCTGTTTTTT
abundance: many
len: 16
v_gene: TRBV5-1
d_gene: TRBD1
j_gene: TRBJ2-2